Shown below are 3 T cell receptor beta chains from a single sample sequenced in a study of tissue T cells after allogeneic stem cell transplantation. Some clones are missing from TCRdb's copy, which holds only in-frame ones; the method was immunoSEQ multiplex PCR. The sample yields a few thousand clones, around half seen once. Time point meaning: mouse harvest day 14 after allogeneic transplant. Mouse grafts combined 10^7 T-cell-depleted bone marrow cells with 10^6 splenic CD5+ T cells. Sequenced material: gut tissue. The receptors here all came from a female BALB/c mouse given C57BL/6 T cells with graft-versus-host disease after an allogeneic hematopoietic cell transplant.

This clone was seen just once. Gene names and germline refer to mouse. The CDR3 end is not reached by the read, which stops 1 residue before it; the germline J gene fills it in. This chain connects TRBV16 to TRBJ2-5, with 12 bases aligning to TRBD2. Germline values: CDR1 SGHSA, CDR2 FRNQAP. V lost 5 bases and J lost 3; bases outside the gene matches: 9. The CDR3 spans 17 residues. The sequenced part of the CDR3 DNA is TGTGCAAGCAGCACCCGACTGGGGGGGCACAGGCAAGACACCCAGTAC. It encodes CASSTRLGGHRQDTQY. The full CDR3 reads CASSTRLGGHRQDTQYF.

Points on this clone: Gene names refer to mouse genes. The read ends 1 residue before the CDR3 terminus; that terminus is restored from the germline J gene. The rearrangement joins TRBV3 to TRBJ2-3; TRBD2 aligns across 7 bases. V lost 5 bases to trimming and J lost 0 bases; unmatched junction nucleotides: 2. The CDR3 length is 14 residues. Germline-derived CDR1 and CDR2 are SNHLY and FYNGKV (reference sequence). CDR3 sequence: CASSRTGSAETLYF. The covered CDR3 bases are TGTGCCAGCAGCCGGACTGGTAGTGCAGAAACGCTGTAT.

This clone was counted once. All gene names here are mouse names. Coverage ceases 1 residue before the CDR3 finishes, and the germline J gene fills in the end. The chain joins TRBV3 to TRBJ2-4; D is tentatively TRBD1 or TRBD2 (6 bases each). The CDR3 has 16 residues. Trimming removed 2 bases at V and 0 bases at J, with 12 bases between. Germline V gene data show CDR1 as SNHLY and CDR2 as FYNGKV (reference sequence). The covered CDR3 bases are TGTGCCAGCAGCTTATTGGGGGCCTCTAGTCAAAACACCTTGTAC. This gives the protein CASSLLGASSQNTLY. The entire CDR3 protein reads CASSLLGASSQNTLYF.